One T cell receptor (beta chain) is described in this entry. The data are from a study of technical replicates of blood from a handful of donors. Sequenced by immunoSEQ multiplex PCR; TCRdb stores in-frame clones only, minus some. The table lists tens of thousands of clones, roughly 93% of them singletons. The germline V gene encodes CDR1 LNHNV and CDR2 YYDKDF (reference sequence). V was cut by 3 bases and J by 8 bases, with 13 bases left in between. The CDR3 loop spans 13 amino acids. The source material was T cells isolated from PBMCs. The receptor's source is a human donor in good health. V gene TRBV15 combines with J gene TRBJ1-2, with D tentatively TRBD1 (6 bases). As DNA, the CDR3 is TGTGCCACCAGCAGTTATACAGGGCGGGGCTACACCTTC. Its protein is CATSSYTGRGYTF.